Presented here are 26 T cell receptor beta chains from one specimen sequenced in a study of cytomegalovirus exposure and HLA in healthy donors. 60 Vbeta and 13 Jbeta primers were used in PCR. Produced via immunoSEQ multiplex PCR; TCRdb's table is partial and in-frame only. The sample shows some 200,000 clones, roughly 80% of them seen only once. The sequencing sample was made of PBMCs. These receptors were taken from a man between 45 and 60 years old in good health and CMV-seronegative.

The V and J genes are TRBV19 and TRBJ1-5, with 9 bases identical to TRBD1. Germline-derived CDR1 and CDR2 are LNHDA and SQIVND (reference sequence). The CDR3 runs to 15 residues. V was clipped by 6 bases and J by 2 bases; unmatched bases: 5. Here the CDR3 reads CASSSQGAGNQPQHF. The CDR3 DNA follows: TGTGCCAGTAGCTCACAGGGGGCGGGCAATCAGCCCCAGCATTTT.

This clone was detected a few times. The rearrangement links TRBV27 to TRBJ2-7; 9 bases fit TRBD1. From germline, CDR1 is MNHEY and CDR2 SMNVEV (reference sequence). The CDR3 totals 14 residues. Trimming took 4 bases from V and 2 from J; bases not matched to a gene: 3. CDR3 coding DNA: TGTGCCAGCAGTTCAAACAGGGGGCCCTACGAGCAGTACTTC. Residues: CASSSNRGPYEQYF.

J is TRBJ2-7 and V is TRBV7-2; no reliable D call. In germline, CDR1 is SGHTA, CDR2 FQGNSA. The CDR3 totals 15 residues. The germline V and J ends were trimmed by 1 base and 7 bases, with 17 bases remaining between them. CDR3 residues: CASSLDPASLREQYF. The CDR3 bases are TGTGCCAGCAGCTTAGATCCTGCCTCACTGAGAGAGCAGTACTTC.

This sequence joins TRBV15 and TRBJ1-4; D gene uncertain. There are 16 residues in the CDR3. Trimming removed 1 base from V and 7 bases from J, with 16 bases in between. Germline V gene data show CDR1 as LNHNV and CDR2 as YYDKDF (reference sequence). The CDR3: CATSRAIGVEGEKLFF. Written as DNA, the CDR3 is TGTGCCACCAGCAGAGCAATTGGGGTTGAGGGTGAAAAACTGTTTTTT.

This clone was recorded only once. The chain uses TRBV30 and TRBJ2-2; D might be TRBD2 (6 bases). V gave up 3 bases and J gave up 5 bases, with 13 bases separating them. Germline CDR1 and CDR2: GTSNPN and SVGIG (reference sequence). The CDR3 loop spans 14 amino acids. CDR3 nucleotide sequence: TGTGCCTGGAGCGGGGGACCCCTGACCGGGGAGCTGTTTTTT. It encodes CAWSGGPLTGELFF.

The V gene is TRBV12-5, the J gene TRBJ1-4, with D possibly TRBD1 on 6 matching bases. V was pared by 3 bases and J by 4 bases, with 12 bases between. CDR3 length: 15 residues. CDR1 and CDR2 (germline): LGHNT, FRNRAP. The CDR3: CASGFQGGGNEKLFF. DNA for the CDR3: TGTGCTAGTGGTTTCCAGGGAGGGGGTAATGAAAAACTGTTTTTT.

The chain recombines TRBV30 with TRBJ2-1; 8 bases match TRBD2. This CDR3 is built from 15 residues. Germline CDR1 is GTSNPN and CDR2 is SVGIG (reference sequence). After removal of 3 bases from V and 4 bases from J, the junction contained 8 bases not matched to a gene. The CDR3 sequence: CAWSLGGGAYNEQFF. The CDR3 DNA reads TGTGCCTGGAGCCTCGGGGGGGGAGCATACAATGAGCAGTTCTTC.

The V gene is TRBV12-5, the J gene TRBJ2-1; 12 bases fit TRBD2. The germline gives CDR1 LGHNT, CDR2 FRNRAP. The length of the CDR3 is 16 residues. Trimming at V came to 1 base and at J to 2 bases, leaving 0 bases not matched to a gene. Here the CDR3 reads CASGLGLAGAYNEQFF. CDR3 nucleotide sequence: TGTGCTAGTGGTTTGGGACTAGCGGGGGCCTACAATGAGCAGTTCTTC.

The chain combines TRBV2 with TRBJ2-5, with TRBD2 matching over 7 bases. The germline V gene encodes CDR1 SNHLY and CDR2 FYNNEI. V lost 4 bases to trimming and J lost 5 bases; unmatched junction nucleotides: 7. The CDR3 loop spans 14 amino acids. The DNA of the CDR3 is TGTGCCAGCAGTGTAGGGACCGGGGGGGAGACCCAGTACTTC. Encoded protein: CASSVGTGGETQYF.

The CDR3 spells CASRYQGAETQYF. CDR3 nucleotide sequence: TGTGCCAGCAGATATCAGGGGGCAGAGACCCAGTACTTC. The chain recombines TRBV6-5 with TRBJ2-5, with TRBD1 matching over 8 bases. Germline loops: CDR1 MNHEY, CDR2 SVGAGI. The junction had 4 bases not matched to a gene; V was cut back by 6 bases and J by 4 bases. The CDR3 is 13 residues long.

This clone was counted a few times. The chain links TRBV19 to TRBJ1-1; 8 nucleotides line up with TRBD1. CDR3 length: 13 amino acids. V shed 7 bases, J shed 4 bases, and the junction held 5 bases outside the gene matches. Germline CDR1 reads LNHDA; CDR2 reads SQIVND (reference sequence). The CDR3 DNA reads TGTGCCAGTATTAGGACAGGGCTCACTGAAGCTTTCTTT. It translates to CASIRTGLTEAFF. Using reference TRBV19 and TRBJ1-1 for the parts outside the CDR3, the full variable domain is DGGITQSPKYLFRKEGQNVTLSCEQNLNHDAMYWYRQDPGQGLRLIYYSQIVNDFQKGDIAEGYSVSREKKESFPLTVTSAQKNPTAFYLCASIRTGLTEAFFGQGTRLTVV.

The V gene is TRBV4-1, the J gene TRBJ1-1, with D perhaps matching TRBD1 (6 bases). The V end lost 9 bases, the J end lost 0 bases, and 11 bases lay between the germline ends. Germline-derived CDR1 and CDR2 are MGHRA and YSYEKL. CDR3 length: 13 amino acids. DNA of the CDR3: TGCGCCAGTTCCAGGGGCTTGAACACTGAAGCTTTCTTT. Protein sequence: CASSRGLNTEAFF.

This chain uses TRBV2 with TRBJ1-2; D is unresolved. Trimming took 2 bases from V and 0 from J, leaving 10 bases between them. The germline V gene has CDR1 SNHLY and CDR2 FYNNEI. The CDR3 loop spans 15 amino acids. The CDR3 DNA reads TGTGCCAGCAGTGAACAGAGGAGCTCTAACTATGGCTACACCTTC. Translated, it gives CASSEQRSSNYGYTF.

The J gene is TRBJ1-4, the V gene TRBV4-3; D unclear. Germline lookup yields CDR1 LGHNA and CDR2 YSLEER. The CDR3 is 13 amino acids. The V end was cut by 3 bases, the J end by 2 bases, with 4 bases between. The chain's CDR3 is CASSQGTNEKLFF. The CDR3 DNA is TGCGCCAGCAGCCAGGGCACTAATGAAAAACTGTTTTTT.

The chain employs TRBV27 and TRBJ2-5, with 9 bases identical to TRBD1. The CDR3 runs to 15 residues. The germline V gene has CDR1 MNHEY and CDR2 SMNVEV (reference sequence). After removal of 5 bases from V and 4 bases from J, the junction contained 8 bases not matched to a gene. In DNA form, the CDR3 reads TGTGCCAGCAGTCTCGCCGACAGGGGGGGAGAGACCCAGTACTTC. This gives the protein CASSLADRGGETQYF.

The chain employs TRBV6-5 and TRBJ1-2; 7 bases are shared with TRBD1. Germline V gene data show CDR1 as MNHEY and CDR2 as SVGAGI. This CDR3 comprises 13 residues. J gave up 7 bases and V 8 bases, and 10 bases lay outside the gene matches. The CDR3 sequence: CASGLDRVSGYTF. As DNA, the CDR3 is TGTGCCAGCGGGTTAGACAGGGTCTCTGGCTACACCTTC.

V usage is TRBV18 and J usage is TRBJ1-4; 10 bases map to TRBD1. V trimming: 4 bases; J trimming: 8 bases; junction bases outside the gene matches: 10. The CDR3 length is 16 residues. Germline-derived CDR1 and CDR2 are KGHSH and LQKENI. For the CDR3, the DNA is TGTGCCAGCTCACGCCAAAGGGACAGGGGACAGGAAAAACTGTTTTTT. Protein: CASSRQRDRGQEKLFF.

This clone was observed once. The genes are TRBV4-3 and TRBJ1-2, with 9 bases lining up with TRBD1. Unmatched junction bases numbered 20, after V lost 4 bases and J lost 8 bases. Germline CDR1 is LGHNA and CDR2 is YSLEER. The CDR3 length is 18 residues. CDR3 protein: CASSRPGWGQGGFGGYTF. DNA for the CDR3: TGCGCCAGCAGCCGCCCGGGCTGGGGACAGGGAGGATTTGGCGGCTACACCTTC.

The chain carries TRBV2 and TRBJ2-7; 11 bases fit TRBD1. The CDR3 is 15 amino acids. J lost 2 bases, V lost 6 bases, and 6 bases had no gene match. Germline lookup yields CDR1 SNHLY and CDR2 FYNNEI. The CDR3 coding sequence is TGTGCCAGCAGGCGGGGACAGGGGGACACCTACGAGCAGTACTTC. As protein: CASRRGQGDTYEQYF. Together with reference TRBV2 and TRBJ2-7, the CDR3 gives the full variable domain: EPEVTQTPSHQVTQMGQEVILRCVPISNHLYFYWYRQILGQKVEFLVSFYNNEISEKSEIFDDQFSVERPDGSNFTLKIRSTKLEDSAMYFCASRRGQGDTYEQYFGPGTRLTVT.

This chain joins TRBV4-2 and TRBJ1-2; D perhaps matches TRBD1 (5 bases). Looked up from germline, CDR1 is LGHNA and CDR2 is YNFKEQ. V was shortened by 0 bases and J by 7 bases, with 15 bases between the two germline ends. This CDR3 contains 15 residues. CDR3 in amino acids: CASSQEQEGVSGYTF. The CDR3 DNA reads TGTGCCAGCAGCCAAGAACAGGAAGGTGTCAGTGGCTACACCTTC.

V gene TRBV10-3 combines with J gene TRBJ1-3; D uncertain. The CDR3 is made up of 18 amino acids. Trimming pared 6 bases from V and 0 bases from J, leaving 21 bases between. From germline, CDR1 is ENHRY and CDR2 SYGVKD. In nucleotides, the CDR3 is TGTGCCATCAGGATAGTAGGCCCCGGCCCTAGCTCTGGAAACACCATATATTTT. As protein: CAIRIVGPGPSSGNTIYF.

The V and J genes are TRBV5-5 and TRBJ1-5; D gene ambiguous. Trimming removed 0 bases from V and 0 bases from J, with 10 bases in between. From germline, CDR1 is SGHKS and CDR2 YYEKEE (reference sequence). The CDR3 extends over 16 amino acids. The CDR3 DNA follows: TGTGCCAGCAGCTTGGTAGCCGGTCGTAGCAATCAGCCCCAGCATTTT. The encoded protein is CASSLVAGRSNQPQHF.

This chain connects TRBV6-5 to TRBJ2-5; D gene uncertain. The end of the DNA is better explained by TRBJ2-7, so the J call may be wrong. This CDR3 region has 14 residues. CDR1 and CDR2 from the germline V gene are MNHEY and SVGAGI. The CDR3: CASSYSKSRYEQYF. The CDR3, as DNA: TGTGCCAGCAGTTACTCGAAGTCCCGCTACGAGCAGTACTTC.

The chain joins TRBV27 to TRBJ2-5; 8 bases agree with TRBD2. Near its end, the DNA agrees better with TRBJ2-7, so the J call may be wrong. The germline CDR1 and CDR2 sequences are MNHEY and SMNVEV (reference sequence). CDR3 length: 13 residues. The CDR3 protein is CASPGGVMYEQYF. The CDR3 region has the DNA TGTGCCAGCCCGGGGGGGGTTATGTACGAGCAGTACTTC.

This chain links TRBV5-1 with TRBJ1-2, with D maybe TRBD1 (6 bases). The CDR3 extends over 15 amino acids. From germline, CDR1 is SGHRS and CDR2 YFSETQ. The V and J ends lost 4 bases and 5 bases respectively, with 18 bases between them. The CDR3 reads CASSLWTELGYGYTF. For the CDR3, the DNA is TGCGCCAGCAGCCTTTGGACAGAATTAGGTTATGGCTACACCTTC.

Only one count was recorded for this clone. This chain joins TRBV18 and TRBJ1-4; D uncertain. V shed 6 bases and J shed 0 bases, with 11 bases lying between them. Germline V lookup: CDR1 KGHSH, CDR2 LQKENI. This CDR3 is 15 amino acids long. CDR3 in amino acids: CASSLTKATNEKLFF. The DNA of the CDR3 is TGTGCCAGCTCTCTTACTAAAGCAACTAATGAAAAACTGTTTTTT.